This TCR beta chain was profiled in a study of blood T cell repertoires in COVID-19 (dated by TCRdb to 2019 to 2021). About the investigation overall: Collaborator samples came from the United States, Italy and Spain and covered acute and convalescent phases of COVID-19. The prospective study material was composed of cDNA or gDNA derived from T cells, B-cell-depleted T cells, or PBMCs. The dataset comprised deeply sampled blood TCRbeta repertoires from subjects exposed to, actively infected with, or recovered from COVID-19. The repertoires were made available in a free public database intended to serve as a resource for research on the immune response to SARS-CoV-2. The samples were drawn from two sources: the first 160 participants of the ongoing ImmuneRACE study, and 1,254 subjects contributed by 6 global collaborators. The sample metadata nearly always contained a de-identified subject ID, COVID-19 status, age in years and sex. Where available, HLA class I and class II types were obtained from metadata supplied by the sample provider rather than from assay-based typing.

Another Seattle source contributed samples from volunteer blood donors who had recovered from COVID-19. Whole blood was collected in K2EDTA tubes by collaborating institutions according to the institutions' own protocols. Collaborator samples were shipped for TCRbeta analysis as frozen whole blood, isolated PBMCs, or DNA extracted from either sample type. The CDR3 has 15 amino acids, counting the end cysteine and phenylalanine. Only the CDR3 region is kept as DNA, spanning 45 bases read in frame from base 1. CDR1 and CDR2, per the germline V gene, are SGDLS and YYNGEE. Ends trimmed: V by 3 bases, J by 7 bases; bases unmatched to a gene: 7. The immunoSEQ Assay, a bias-controlled multiplex PCR, was used to amplify TCRbeta CDR3 regions from genomic DNA. The original methods were these. The number of nucleated cells in each sample was estimated from the amplification of reference gene primers within the assay. To quantify the absolute abundance of each unique TCRbeta CDR3 rearrangement, sequence reads were collapsed and filtered. For each sample, productive Simpson clonality was calculated as the square root of Simpson's diversity index across productive rearrangements. TCRdb provides this immuneACCESS table in a form limited to in-frame rearrangements. Some clones are lacking; in checked studies, under half of them reflect an unresolved V gene, and why the rest are absent is not known. That table is the source of V, J and clone size, and D and trimming were worked out from the DNA. For this sample the table gives some 290,000 clones, of which roughly 85% were detected only once. The top ten constitute 3.5% to 5.5% of the sample.

About this clone itself: Its specific antigen is unknown. Qualities for individual bases were not recorded, and no much larger clone is one base off.

The investigation overall reported the following: Clinical and demographic metadata were provided uncurated, with the amount varying by source and participant.

The V and J segments used are TRBV9 and TRBJ2-1; TRBD2 agrees with 10 junctional bases. The sample taken for sequencing was peripheral blood. The TCR comes from a man in his 60s who had recovered from COVID-19. At the DNA level, the sequence is TGTGCCAGCAGCGCCCTACTAGCGGGGCCTAATGAGCAGTTCTTC. It translates as CASSALLAGPNEQFF.